In this sample, the clone carrying this T cell receptor (beta chain) turned up once. The study drew all its donors from Caucasian adults living in Nashville, Tennessee. This sample is drawn from a study of shared clonotypes between healthy human individuals. The germline V gene encodes CDR1 ENHRY and CDR2 SYGVKD. The CDR3 extends over 17 amino acids. V dropped 0 bases and J dropped 2 bases, with 17 bases sitting between them. Per the study methods: There were no quality scores in the junction-only immunoSEQ sequences, so filtering differed. Profiling relied on immunoSEQ multiplex PCR, and the TCRdb table lists in-frame clones only, not all of them. V and J calls and clone size are those listed in that table; D and trimming were worked out from the DNA. The table includes approximately 1,500,000 clones, 95% to 99% detected once.

The chain is built from TRBV10-3 and TRBJ2-7; D might be TRBD1 (6 bases). Specimen: naive CD4+ T cells sorted from blood. Subset specified: CD45RA+ positively selected. This TCR came from a man between 25 and 39 years old in good health. The CDR3 nucleotides read TGTGCCATCAGTGAGTCGAACAGGGTAGGTTTGGCCTACGAGCAGTACTTC. This gives the protein CAISESNRVGLAYEQYF.